The next 17 T cell receptor beta chains were all read from a single sample in a study of technical replicates of blood from several donors (dated by TCRdb to about 2017). The library relied on the immunoSEQ multiplex PCR assay. TCRdb's version of the immuneACCESS table is confined to in-frame rearrangements and falls short of the full clone set. An unresolved V gene accounts for under half of the shortfall where checked; the remainder is of unknown origin. Counted in this sample were over 10,000 clones; 85% to 95% of them appeared once. The ten largest clones represent around 7.4% of the sample. Sequencing used PBMCs. Every receptor here comes from a human donor in good health.

This chain links TRBV7-8 with TRBJ2-2, with TRBD1 as a possible D gene (5 bases). This CDR3 comprises 13 residues. Germline V gene sequence: CDR1 SGHVS, CDR2 FQNEAQ. Trimming cost V 5 bases and J 7 bases, with 11 bases left between them. CDR3 nucleotides: TGTGCCAGCAGCCGCAGGGCGGACGGGGAGCTGTTTTTT. Translating it yields CASSRRADGELFF.

The chain is built from TRBV6-4 and TRBJ2-1; 11 bases are a match to TRBD2. V lost 3 bases and J lost 9; bases outside the gene matches: 7. This CDR3 comprises 15 residues. From germline, CDR1 is MRHNA and CDR2 SNTAGT. The CDR3 here is CASSELAGDGGEQFF. The DNA for the CDR3 is TGTGCCAGCAGTGAACTAGCGGGAGATGGCGGTGAGCAGTTCTTC.

The rearrangement uses TRBV6-4 and TRBJ1-1; D unresolved. V lost 2 bases, J lost 0 bases, and 19 bases lay in between. Germline V gene sequence: CDR1 MRHNA, CDR2 SNTAGT. The CDR3 runs to 18 residues. The CDR3 spells CASSDPTVVRLLNTEAFF. CDR3 sequence (DNA): TGTGCCAGCAGTGACCCGACGGTCGTCCGACTATTGAACACTGAAGCTTTCTTT.

The rearrangement joins TRBV2 to TRBJ1-5; 8 positions agree with TRBD1. The CDR3 sequence is 16 residues long. Germline CDR1 reads SNHLY; CDR2 reads FYNNEI. The trim removed 6 bases at V and 5 bases at J, leaving 12 bases unmatched. The CDR3 coding sequence is TGTGCCAGCAGGGCAGAAATACAGGGGGGATATCAGCCCCAGCATTTT. It encodes CASRAEIQGGYQPQHF.

This rearrangement joins TRBV30 to TRBJ1-2; tentatively, D is TRBD1 (5 bases). The CDR3 contains 13 residues. The V end was cut by 4 bases, the J end by 3 bases, with 12 bases between. Germline V gene sequence: CDR1 GTSNPN, CDR2 SVGIG (reference sequence). CDR3 amino acids: CAWNGGGDYGYTF. CDR3 DNA sequence: TGTGCCTGGAATGGGGGAGGCGACTATGGCTACACCTTC.

The V gene is TRBV27, the J gene TRBJ1-3, with TRBD1 matching over 8 bases. This CDR3 region has 14 residues. The V segment lost 6 bases and the J segment 6 bases; nucleotides outside the gene matches: 7. The germline V gene encodes CDR1 MNHEY and CDR2 SMNVEV (reference sequence). CDR3 amino acids: CASSRTGSENTIYF. Here the CDR3 DNA reads TGTGCCAGCAGCCGGACAGGGAGTGAAAACACCATATATTTT.

The V gene is TRBV15, the J gene TRBJ2-1; 11 bases map to TRBD2. Trimming at V came to 3 bases and at J to 9 bases, leaving 16 bases not matched to a gene. The CDR3 sequence is 18 residues long. Germline V gene data show CDR1 as LNHNV and CDR2 as YYDKDF (reference sequence). The CDR3 here is CATSSQDRSWLAGGEQFF. CDR3 DNA sequence: TGTGCCACCAGCAGCCAAGACAGATCGTGGCTAGCGGGGGGTGAGCAGTTCTTC.

The J gene is TRBJ1-2, the V gene TRBV2; 10 bases map to TRBD1. Germline trimming cut 4 bases from V and 3 bases from J; bases unmatched to any gene: 2. CDR1 and CDR2 (germline): SNHLY, FYNNEI. This CDR3 has 14 amino acids. The DNA of the CDR3 is TGTGCCAGCAGTGGACAGGGGGCGGACTATGGCTACACCTTC. Translated, it gives CASSGQGADYGYTF.

The V gene is TRBV27, the J gene TRBJ2-1; 7 bases are a match to TRBD2. Trimming cost V 6 bases and J 3 bases; bases outside gene matches: 2. Germline CDR1 MNHEY, CDR2 SMNVEV (reference sequence). The CDR3 is made up of 13 amino acids. In DNA form, the CDR3 reads TGTGCCAGCAGCCTAGCGGTCTACAATGAGCAGTTCTTC. This translates into CASSLAVYNEQFF.

The chain recombines TRBV5-1 with TRBJ1-4; D perhaps matches TRBD1 (6 bases). The germline V gene has CDR1 SGHRS and CDR2 YFSETQ. Trimming removed 7 bases at V and 7 bases at J, with 17 bases between. The CDR3 loop spans 14 amino acids. CDR3 region: CASQRGTLGEKLFF. Here the CDR3 DNA reads TGCGCCAGCCAAAGAGGGACACTCGGTGAAAAACTGTTTTTT. The full variable domain, with the rest looked up from reference TRBV5-1 and TRBJ1-4, is KAGVTQTPRYLIKTRGQQVTLSCSPISGHRSVSWYQQTPGQGLQFLFEYFSETQRNKGNFPGRFSGRQFSNSRSEMNVSTLELGDSALYLCASQRGTLGEKLFFGSGTQLSVL.

V is TRBV2 and J is TRBJ1-1, with D maybe TRBD1 (6 bases). The CDR3 totals 16 residues. The germline V gene encodes CDR1 SNHLY and CDR2 FYNNEI. Trimming left V 6 bases short and J 0 bases short, with 17 bases between. The CDR3 region is CASSDQGIGVNTEAFF. The CDR3 DNA sequence: TGTGCCAGCAGCGATCAGGGGATTGGGGTGAACACTGAAGCTTTCTTT.

The rearrangement links TRBV30 to TRBJ2-1; 7 nucleotides align to TRBD2. Germline V gives CDR1 GTSNPN, CDR2 SVGIG (reference sequence). Trimming took 0 bases from V and 9 from J; bases not matched to a gene: 11. This CDR3 has 15 amino acids. The chain's CDR3 is CAWSVRVGAGSEQFF. In DNA form, the CDR3 reads TGTGCCTGGAGTGTACGGGTGGGAGCGGGAAGTGAGCAGTTCTTC.

The J gene is TRBJ1-2, the V gene TRBV6-5; TRBD1 might be the D (5 bases). From germline, CDR1 is MNHEY and CDR2 SVGAGI. Trimming cost V 7 bases and J 3 bases, with 12 bases left between them. The CDR3 totals 13 residues. CDR3 sequence (DNA): TGTGCCAGCACCCCAGGGTTGTACTATGGCTACACCTTC. Translating it yields CASTPGLYYGYTF.

This clone was seen once. V usage is TRBV6-6 and J usage is TRBJ1-3; D unclear. Germline V gene lookup returns CDR1 MNHNY and CDR2 SVGAGI (reference sequence). There are 13 residues in the CDR3. Between the trimmed V and J ends, which lost 11 bases and 0 bases, there was a span of 11 bases. CDR3 nucleotide sequence: TGTGCCTGCACGGGAAACTCTGGAAACACCATATATTTT. It codes for CACTGNSGNTIYF.

This clone was observed a handful of times. The chain carries TRBV29-1 and TRBJ1-1, with D unresolved. Between the trimmed V and J ends, which lost 4 bases and 1 base, there was a span of 4 bases. The V gene's germline CDR1 is SQVTM and CDR2 ANQGSEA. There are 11 residues in the CDR3. The chain's CDR3 is CSVARNTEAFF. For the CDR3, the DNA is TGCAGCGTTGCGAGGAACACTGAAGCTTTCTTT.

The chain carries TRBV19 and TRBJ1-2; no clear D. The V gene's germline CDR1 is LNHDA and CDR2 SQIVND (reference sequence). The length of the CDR3 is 15 residues. Trimming left V 7 bases short and J 4 bases short, with 19 bases between. The CDR3 DNA sequence: TGTGCCAGTAATCCACAAGCGGGTGGAGGCTATGGCTACACCTTC. It is translated as CASNPQAGGGYGYTF.

The J gene is TRBJ1-2, the V gene TRBV7-3; TRBD1 matches 7 bases. Trimming removed 4 bases from V and 6 bases from J; junction bases left unmatched: 8. The germline V gene has CDR1 SGHTA and CDR2 FQGTGA. The CDR3 is made up of 14 amino acids. The CDR3 coding sequence is TGTGCCAGCAGCTCCGGCACAGGGGAGGATGGCTACACCTTC. Protein: CASSSGTGEDGYTF.